The rows below give T cell receptor beta chains drawn from one sample of a study of T cells in Graves' hyperthyroidism and ophthalmopathy. Each CDR3 protein is one row after TCRdb ran MiXCR on the multiplex PCR reads. The data show about 540,000 distinct CDR3 sequences, 40% to 55% seen once. The specimen was peripheral blood or thyroid tissue (not recorded which). These TCRs come from a woman between 18 and 30 years old with Graves' hyperthyroidism. Each CDR3 is given with its conserved first and last residue. The D gene is left open where the match is weak. The size of a clone is reported for some rows only, either as once, few or many, or as a class for expanded clones.

CDR3 length: 14
J gene: TRBJ2-7
D gene: TRBD1
clone size: -
V gene: TRBV6-2/TRBV6-3
CDR3 DNA: TGTGCCAGCAGTTACGGGGGACAGGGCTACGAGCAGTACTTC
CDR3 protein: CASSYGGQGYEQYF

CDR3 length: 15
J gene: TRBJ1-2
D gene: TRBD1
clone size: -
V gene: TRBV20-1
CDR3 DNA: TGCAGTGCTCCGGGACAGGGGGAGACTAACTATGGCTACACCTTC
CDR3 protein: CSAPGQGETNYGYTF

CDR3 length: 12
J gene: TRBJ2-5
D gene: -
clone size: -
V gene: TRBV29-1
CDR3 DNA: TGCAGCGTTGGCCAAGAACAAGAGACCCAGTACTTC
CDR3 protein: CSVGQEQETQYF

CDR3 length: 15
J gene: TRBJ1-5
D gene: TRBD1
clone size: few
V gene: TRBV12-3/TRBV12-4
CDR3 DNA: TGTGCCAGCAGCCCTGGGGGACAGGGCTTTCAGCCCCAGCATTTT
CDR3 protein: CASSPGGQGFQPQHF

CDR3 length: 12
J gene: TRBJ1-2
D gene: -
clone size: -
V gene: TRBV20-1
CDR3 DNA: TGCAGTGCTACCCAAGACGGTTCTGGCTACACCTTC
CDR3 protein: CSATQDGSGYTF

CDR3 length: 14
J gene: TRBJ1-2
D gene: TRBD1
clone size: -
V gene: TRBV18
CDR3 DNA: TGTGCCAGCTCACCACCCGGGACAGGGGAAGGCTACACCTTC
CDR3 protein: CASSPPGTGEGYTF

CDR3 length: 17
J gene: TRBJ1-2
D gene: TRBD1
clone size: -
V gene: TRBV9
CDR3 DNA: TGTGCCAGCAGCCCCCGGGGGACAGGGGATGTCTGGAAGGGCTACACCTTC
CDR3 protein: CASSPRGTGDVWKGYTF

CDR3 length: 17
J gene: TRBJ2-6
D gene: -
clone size: -
V gene: TRBV11-1
CDR3 DNA: TGTGCCAGCAGCTTGGACGGGCGGTTCACTGGGGCCAACGTCCTGACTTTC
CDR3 protein: CASSLDGRFTGANVLTF

CDR3 length: 13
J gene: TRBJ1-6
D gene: -
clone size: many
V gene: TRBV7-3
CDR3 DNA: TGTGCCAGCAGCTTAATTCCTGATTCACCCCTCCACTTT
CDR3 protein: CASSLIPDSPLHF

CDR3 length: 15
J gene: TRBJ1-6
D gene: -
clone size: -
V gene: TRBV6-5
CDR3 DNA: TGTGCCAGCAGCCCCTGGGGGGGGGCCGGGGGACCCCTCCACTTT
CDR3 protein: CASSPWGGAGGPLHF

CDR3 length: 14
J gene: TRBJ2-5
D gene: -
clone size: -
V gene: TRBV29-1
CDR3 DNA: TGCAGCGATTGGAGTGGGACAAATCAAGAGACCCAGTACTTC
CDR3 protein: CSDWSGTNQETQYF

CDR3 length: 14
J gene: TRBJ1-1
D gene: -
clone size: few
V gene: TRBV7-3
CDR3 DNA: TGTGCCAGCATCCCCGGGGGGGGACTCACTGAAGCTTTCTTT
CDR3 protein: CASIPGGGLTEAFF

CDR3 length: 16
J gene: TRBJ1-1
D gene: -
clone size: -
V gene: TRBV2
CDR3 DNA: TGTGCCAGCAGTGAAGCGTGCGGTCTAGCGGGAACTGAAGCTTTCTTT
CDR3 protein: CASSEACGLAGTEAFF

CDR3 length: 16
J gene: TRBJ1-3
D gene: -
clone size: -
V gene: TRBV7-9
CDR3 DNA: TGTGCCAGCAGCTCCGGACCAGACAGCTCTGGAAACACCATATATTTT
CDR3 protein: CASSSGPDSSGNTIYF

CDR3 length: 16
J gene: TRBJ2-7
D gene: TRBD2
clone size: once
V gene: TRBV20-1
CDR3 DNA: TGCAGTGCCTTTGGGGCTAGCGGGCCTGAGGGGTACGAGCAGTACTTC
CDR3 protein: CSAFGASGPEGYEQYF

CDR3 length: 15
J gene: TRBJ1-5
D gene: TRBD1
clone size: few
V gene: TRBV7-2
CDR3 DNA: TGTGCCAGCAGCTTAGAACAGGGGGCTTCTCAGCCCCAGCATTTT
CDR3 protein: CASSLEQGASQPQHF

CDR3 length: 21
J gene: TRBJ1-5
D gene: -
clone size: few
V gene: TRBV10-3
CDR3 DNA: TGTGCCATCAGTGAGTCCCCCCGGGACGGGTTGTGGAACGTATTCAATCAGCCCCAGCATTTT
CDR3 protein: CAISESPRDGLWNVFNQPQHF

CDR3 length: 13
J gene: TRBJ2-5
D gene: TRBD1
clone size: few
V gene: TRBV7-9
CDR3 DNA: TGTGCCAGCAGTGACAGGGGGAGTGAGACCCAGTACTTC
CDR3 protein: CASSDRGSETQYF

CDR3 length: 17
J gene: TRBJ1-3
D gene: -
clone size: -
V gene: TRBV7-2
CDR3 DNA: TGTGCCAGCAGCCCTGACACCGGGGAGCTCTCTGGAAACACCATATATTTT
CDR3 protein: CASSPDTGELSGNTIYF

CDR3 length: 14
J gene: TRBJ2-7
D gene: -
clone size: many
V gene: TRBV7-8
CDR3 DNA: TGTGCCAGCAGCTTACTAGCGCGCTCCTACGAGCAGTACTTC
CDR3 protein: CASSLLARSYEQYF

CDR3 length: 14
J gene: TRBJ2-5
D gene: TRBD1
clone size: few
V gene: TRBV20-1
CDR3 DNA: TGCAGTGCTAGAGCGGGACAGGTGCTGGAGACCCAGTACTTC
CDR3 protein: CSARAGQVLETQYF

CDR3 length: 13
J gene: TRBJ1-2
D gene: -
clone size: -
V gene: TRBV14
CDR3 DNA: TGTGCCAGCAGCCTCGGACCGTTCTATGGCTACACCTTC
CDR3 protein: CASSLGPFYGYTF

CDR3 length: 13
J gene: TRBJ1-1
D gene: TRBD1
clone size: many
V gene: TRBV10-3
CDR3 DNA: TGTGCCACCACCGGGACAGGGAACACTGAAGCTTTCTTT
CDR3 protein: CATTGTGNTEAFF

CDR3 length: 12
J gene: TRBJ1-1
D gene: -
clone size: many
V gene: TRBV7-9
CDR3 DNA: TGTGCCAGCAGCTTACTGCCAACTGAAGCTTTCTTT
CDR3 protein: CASSLLPTEAFF

CDR3 length: 16
J gene: TRBJ2-2
D gene: TRBD2
clone size: -
V gene: TRBV29-1
CDR3 DNA: TGCAGCGTTGGGGGATCTGCGGGGGGGAACACCGGGGAGCTGTTTTTT
CDR3 protein: CSVGGSAGGNTGELFF

CDR3 length: 13
J gene: TRBJ2-5
D gene: -
clone size: -
V gene: TRBV12-3/TRBV12-4
CDR3 DNA: TGTGCCAGCATGAATGGTAACCAAGAGACCCAGTACTTC
CDR3 protein: CASMNGNQETQYF

CDR3 length: 12
J gene: TRBJ2-5
D gene: -
clone size: -
V gene: TRBV29-1
CDR3 DNA: TGCAGCGTTGAAGGCCCTGAGGAGACCCAGTACTTC
CDR3 protein: CSVEGPEETQYF

CDR3 length: 16
J gene: TRBJ2-7
D gene: TRBD2
clone size: -
V gene: TRBV7-6
CDR3 DNA: TGTGCCAGCAGATGGAGCACTAGCGGGAGATATAGTGAGCAGTACTTC
CDR3 protein: CASRWSTSGRYSEQYF

CDR3 length: 15
J gene: TRBJ1-1
D gene: -
clone size: once
V gene: TRBV7-9
CDR3 DNA: TGTGCCAGCAGTCGACAGGCGGCTCGGGACACTGAAGCTTTCTTT
CDR3 protein: CASSRQAARDTEAFF

CDR3 length: 13
J gene: TRBJ2-7
D gene: -
clone size: few
V gene: TRBV7-6
CDR3 DNA: TGTGCCAGCAGCTTAGAACTAGCCGATGAGCAGTACTTC
CDR3 protein: CASSLELADEQYF

CDR3 length: 11
J gene: TRBJ1-6
D gene: -
clone size: many
V gene: TRBV2
CDR3 DNA: TGTGCCAGCAGTGAACTGACACCCCTCCACTTT
CDR3 protein: CASSELTPLHF

CDR3 length: 15
J gene: TRBJ2-7
D gene: -
clone size: -
V gene: TRBV6-5
CDR3 DNA: TGTGCCAGCACTACTCCCGGGACGGTCTCCTACGAGCAGTACTTC
CDR3 protein: CASTTPGTVSYEQYF

CDR3 length: 13
J gene: TRBJ1-2
D gene: TRBD1
clone size: many
V gene: TRBV29-1
CDR3 DNA: TGCAGCGTTGAGGAGACAGGGGGCCATGGCTACACCTTC
CDR3 protein: CSVEETGGHGYTF

CDR3 length: 15
J gene: TRBJ2-7
D gene: TRBD2
clone size: -
V gene: TRBV9
CDR3 DNA: TGTGCCAGCAGCCCGCGGACTAGCGGGAGTGACGAGCAGTACTTC
CDR3 protein: CASSPRTSGSDEQYF

CDR3 length: 14
J gene: TRBJ2-2
D gene: -
clone size: -
V gene: TRBV7-9
CDR3 DNA: TGTGCCAGCTCCCCAAGGGCGCTCACCGGGGAGCTGTTTTTT
CDR3 protein: CASSPRALTGELFF

CDR3 length: 15
J gene: TRBJ2-6
D gene: -
clone size: -
V gene: TRBV10-3
CDR3 DNA: TGTGCCAGCAGTTACCTCCCCTCTGGGGCCAACGTCCTGACTTTC
CDR3 protein: CASSYLPSGANVLTF

CDR3 length: 13
J gene: TRBJ1-2
D gene: -
clone size: -
V gene: TRBV7-2
CDR3 DNA: TGTGCCAGCAGCCAAGAGGTGAGGCAAGGCTACACCTTC
CDR3 protein: CASSQEVRQGYTF

CDR3 length: 13
J gene: TRBJ2-7
D gene: TRBD1
clone size: many
V gene: TRBV29-1
CDR3 DNA: TGCAGCGTTGAGGGACAGGGACTCTACGAGCAGTACTTC
CDR3 protein: CSVEGQGLYEQYF

CDR3 length: 14
J gene: TRBJ2-7
D gene: -
clone size: -
V gene: TRBV25-1
CDR3 DNA: TGTGCCTGGAGTGAGGGGGGAACTACCTACGAGCAGTACTTC
CDR3 protein: CAWSEGGTTYEQYF

CDR3 length: 16
J gene: TRBJ1-2
D gene: TRBD1
clone size: -
V gene: TRBV29-1
CDR3 DNA: TGCAGCGTTGAAGATCGGGACAGGGGGAAGAACTATGGCTACACCTTC
CDR3 protein: CSVEDRDRGKNYGYTF

CDR3 length: 13
J gene: TRBJ2-5
D gene: -
clone size: -
V gene: TRBV29-1
CDR3 DNA: TGCAGTCTTAGTACCCAAGGGGAGGAGACCCAGTACTTC
CDR3 protein: CSLSTQGEETQYF

CDR3 length: 15
J gene: TRBJ2-7
D gene: -
clone size: few
V gene: TRBV20-1
CDR3 DNA: TGCAGTGCTAGTCCCTGGACGAGGAGCTCCTACGAGCAGTACTTC
CDR3 protein: CSASPWTRSSYEQYF

CDR3 length: 14
J gene: TRBJ1-2
D gene: -
clone size: -
V gene: TRBV2
CDR3 DNA: TGTGCCAGCGGAACAGGGCGGTATGGCTATGGCTACACCTTC
CDR3 protein: CASGTGRYGYGYTF

CDR3 length: 12
J gene: TRBJ1-2
D gene: -
clone size: many
V gene: TRBV7-2
CDR3 DNA: TGTGCCAGCAGCTTAGGCCCCTCTGGCTACACCTTC
CDR3 protein: CASSLGPSGYTF

CDR3 length: 13
J gene: TRBJ2-7
D gene: -
clone size: many
V gene: TRBV5-1
CDR3 DNA: TGCGCCAGCAGCTTGTACCGGGACTACGAGCAGTACTTC
CDR3 protein: CASSLYRDYEQYF

CDR3 length: 13
J gene: TRBJ1-4
D gene: -
clone size: few
V gene: TRBV25-1
CDR3 DNA: TGTGCCAGCAGTGAAACGCCAGGAGAAAAACTGTTTTTT
CDR3 protein: CASSETPGEKLFF

CDR3 length: 14
J gene: TRBJ1-2
D gene: -
clone size: few
V gene: TRBV5-1
CDR3 DNA: TGTGCCAGTGACCCAAGGGCGCAATCCCATGGCTACACCTTC
CDR3 protein: CASDPRAQSHGYTF

CDR3 length: 13
J gene: TRBJ1-5
D gene: -
clone size: -
V gene: TRBV10-3
CDR3 DNA: TGTGCCATCGGAGGAGGGTTGGGTCAGCCCCAGCATTTT
CDR3 protein: CAIGGGLGQPQHF

CDR3 length: 16
J gene: TRBJ2-7
D gene: TRBD1
clone size: few
V gene: TRBV19
CDR3 DNA: TGTGCCAGTAGTATACTTATGGGACAGTCAACCTACGAGCAGTACTTC
CDR3 protein: CASSILMGQSTYEQYF

CDR3 length: 17
J gene: TRBJ1-2
D gene: TRBD1
clone size: -
V gene: TRBV7-9
CDR3 DNA: TGTGCCAGCAGCTTACCCGGGACAGGGGGCGCCTACTATGGCTACACCTTC
CDR3 protein: CASSLPGTGGAYYGYTF

CDR3 length: 14
J gene: TRBJ1-4
D gene: -
clone size: many
V gene: TRBV9
CDR3 DNA: TGTGCCAGCAGCGCAGGGAGGGCTAATGAAAAACTGTTTTTT
CDR3 protein: CASSAGRANEKLFF

CDR3 length: 14
J gene: TRBJ1-2
D gene: TRBD1
clone size: few
V gene: TRBV12-3/TRBV12-4
CDR3 DNA: TGTGCCAGCAGTTTACAAACAGGGGCGGATGGCTACACCTTC
CDR3 protein: CASSLQTGADGYTF

CDR3 length: 14
J gene: TRBJ1-1
D gene: TRBD1
clone size: -
V gene: TRBV29-1
CDR3 DNA: TGCAGCGGAGGACCATGGACAGGGACCACTGAAGCTTTCTTT
CDR3 protein: CSGGPWTGTTEAFF

CDR3 length: 12
J gene: TRBJ1-5
D gene: -
clone size: -
V gene: TRBV29-1
CDR3 DNA: TGCAGCGTTGCGGCCCCCAATCAGCCCCAGCATTTT
CDR3 protein: CSVAAPNQPQHF

CDR3 length: 16
J gene: TRBJ1-3
D gene: -
clone size: many
V gene: TRBV2
CDR3 DNA: TGTGCCAGCAGTGAAGCGCAGGGGATGCCTGGAAACACCATATATTTT
CDR3 protein: CASSEAQGMPGNTIYF

CDR3 length: 14
J gene: TRBJ1-1
D gene: -
clone size: -
V gene: TRBV12-5
CDR3 DNA: TGTGCCAGCGCACCTGTTTCAGGGAACACTGAAGCTTTCTTT
CDR3 protein: CASAPVSGNTEAFF